One and the same sample provided the 32 T cell receptor beta chains below, sequenced in a study of long-term antiretroviral therapy in people with HIV. Version v3.0 of the immunoSEQ assay was performed at survey level. Measured with immunoSEQ multiplex PCR; TCRdb has only the in-frame clones, and not every one. The data contain under 30,000 clones, roughly 94% of them singletons. The source was unsorted PBMCs, collected 5.3 years after starting antiretroviral therapy. Receptors originate from a man aged 45-60 years with HIV.

The chain uses TRBV4-3 and TRBJ2-1, with D maybe TRBD1 (6 bases). V lost 3 bases to trimming and J lost 7 bases, with 19 bases between them. The V gene's germline CDR1 is LGHNA and CDR2 YSLEER. This CDR3 has 16 residues. The chain's CDR3 is CASSQGAQGLWNEQFF. The CDR3 DNA sequence: TGCGCCAGCAGCCAGGGGGCGCAGGGTCTTTGGAATGAGCAGTTCTTC.

This clone has a single count. This chain links TRBV5-1 with TRBJ1-1; tentatively, D is TRBD1 (6 bases). The CDR3 consists of 16 residues. Looked up from germline, CDR1 is SGHRS and CDR2 is YFSETQ. Trimming left V 4 bases short and J 0 bases short, with 16 bases between. The CDR3 sequence is CASSSGTSFMNTEAFF. The CDR3 DNA reads as TGCGCCAGCAGCAGCGGGACATCTTTCATGAACACTGAAGCTTTCTTT.

The V gene is TRBV30, the J gene TRBJ1-2; D not certain. The V end lost 0 bases, the J end lost 7 bases, and 9 bases lay between the germline ends. The CDR3 sequence is 12 residues long. Germline V gene data show CDR1 as GTSNPN and CDR2 as SVGIG (reference sequence). The CDR3 sequence is CAWSVPRTGYTF. The CDR3, as DNA: TGTGCCTGGAGTGTACCCAGGACTGGCTACACCTTC.

The chain couples TRBV28 to TRBJ2-3; 10 positions agree with TRBD1. V trimming: 3 bases; J trimming: 4 bases; junction bases outside the gene matches: 1. Per the germline V gene, CDR1 is MDHEN and CDR2 is SYDVKM. This CDR3 spans 14 amino acids. CDR3 amino acids: CASSLGTGADTQYF. In nucleotides, the CDR3 is TGTGCCAGCAGTTTGGGGACAGGGGCAGATACGCAGTATTTT.

J is TRBJ2-3 and V is TRBV9; D is ambiguous. Germline assignment: CDR1 SGDLS and CDR2 YYNGEE. V was clipped by 0 bases and J by 1 base, with 9 bases between them. The CDR3 is 15 residues long. In nucleotides, the CDR3 is TGTGCCAGCAGCGTAGTGGCCCAGGGCACAGATACGCAGTATTTT. It is translated as CASSVVAQGTDTQYF.

The chain recombines TRBV5-1 with TRBJ1-4; TRBD1 aligns across 8 bases. Germline V gene lookup returns CDR1 SGHRS and CDR2 YFSETQ. Unmatched junction bases numbered 11, after V lost 3 bases and J lost 10 bases. CDR3 size: 15 residues. CDR3 loop: CASSSNLGQGGKLFF. The CDR3 nucleotides are TGCGCCAGCAGCTCAAACCTCGGACAGGGAGGAAAACTGTTTTTT.

The gene calls are TRBV18 and TRBJ2-5, with TRBD1 identical over 7 bases. CDR1 is KGHSH, CDR2 LQKENI, per germline. V shed 3 bases and J 4 bases; nucleotides not matched to a gene: 2. The CDR3 runs to 13 residues. CDR3 region: CASSPRTGETQYF. CDR3 nucleotide sequence: TGTGCCAGCTCACCTAGGACAGGAGAGACCCAGTACTTC.

The chain links TRBV9 to TRBJ2-1; 7 bases match TRBD1. The germline V gene has CDR1 SGDLS and CDR2 YYNGEE. V trimming: 3 bases; J trimming: 5 bases; junction bases outside the gene matches: 14. The length of the CDR3 is 17 residues. The CDR3 reads CASSGPQGPRPNNEQFF. CDR3 sequence (DNA): TGTGCCAGCAGCGGCCCACAGGGGCCCCGACCAAACAATGAGCAGTTCTTC.

The chain couples TRBV4-3 to TRBJ2-3; 8 bases are shared with TRBD1. V shed 0 bases, J shed 3 bases, and the junction held 2 bases outside the gene matches. Germline loops: CDR1 LGHNA, CDR2 YSLEER. The CDR3 totals 15 residues. CDR3 in amino acids: CASSQETGGTDTQYF. The CDR3 DNA is TGCGCCAGCAGCCAAGAAACAGGGGGTACAGATACGCAGTATTTT.

This rearrangement joins TRBV27 to TRBJ1-1; D is perhaps TRBD1 (5 bases). In germline, CDR1 is MNHEY, CDR2 SMNVEV (reference sequence). There are 14 residues in the CDR3. V dropped 5 bases and J dropped 3 bases, with 13 bases sitting between them. Written as DNA, the CDR3 is TGTGCCAGCAGTGTAACGGAGGGGTACACTGAAGCTTTCTTT. Translated, it gives CASSVTEGYTEAFF.

This chain joins TRBV6-5 and TRBJ2-7, with D possibly matching TRBD1 (6 bases). The CDR3 covers 13 residues. V was pared by 6 bases and J by 2 bases, with 11 bases between. Germline V lookup: CDR1 MNHEY, CDR2 SVGAGI. Here the CDR3 reads CASRTGRAYEQYF. The CDR3 DNA reads as TGTGCCAGCAGGACAGGCAGGGCCTACGAGCAGTACTTC.

J is TRBJ2-6 and V is TRBV11-3; D gene unclear. The CDR3 has 13 amino acids. V was clipped by 3 bases and J by 2 bases, with 2 bases between them. Germline V gives CDR1 SGHNT, CDR2 YENEEA. The CDR3 loop is CASSFPGANVLTF. CDR3 sequence (DNA): TGTGCCAGCAGCTTTCCTGGGGCCAACGTCCTGACTTTC.

This chain connects TRBV4-2 to TRBJ2-2, with D unclear. CDR1 and CDR2 (germline): LGHNA, YNFKEQ. This CDR3 is built from 14 residues. V dropped 0 bases and J dropped 6 bases, with 8 bases sitting between them. CDR3 in DNA: TGTGCCAGCAGCCAAGATTTGGGGTCCGGGGAGCTGTTTTTT. Protein product: CASSQDLGSGELFF.

The sample holds one count of this clone. This chain connects TRBV18 to TRBJ2-7; 8 nucleotides align to TRBD1. CDR3 length: 15 amino acids. V was pared by 4 bases and J by 2 bases, with 7 bases of the junction left unmatched. Germline V gives CDR1 KGHSH, CDR2 LQKENI. The CDR3 loop is CASSLGQAIAYEQYF. CDR3 coding DNA: TGTGCCAGCTCACTGGGACAGGCGATAGCCTACGAGCAGTACTTC.

The V and J genes are TRBV7-8 and TRBJ2-7; D is ambiguous. Germline V lookup: CDR1 SGHVS, CDR2 FQNEAQ. Trimming cost V 4 bases and J 2 bases, with 15 bases left between them. CDR3 length: 15 amino acids. The CDR3 nucleotides are TGTGCCAGCAGCTCCCTCACCGGGCTAACCTACGAGCAGTACTTC. As protein: CASSSLTGLTYEQYF. Based on the CDR3 plus reference TRBV7-8 and TRBJ2-7, the full variable domain is GAGVSQSPRYKVAKRGQDVALRCDPISGHVSLFWYQQALGQGPEFLTYFQNEAQLDKSGLPSDRFFAERPEGSVSTLKIQRTQQEDSAVYLCASSSLTGLTYEQYFGPGTRLTVT.

This rearrangement joins TRBV28 to TRBJ2-1; D possibly corresponds to TRBD2 (6 bases). Trimming pared 4 bases from V and 6 bases from J, leaving 19 bases between. The CDR3 runs 16 residues. Germline CDR1 is MDHEN and CDR2 is SYDVKM. CDR3 loop: CASSSVQGRLGNEQFF. CDR3 nucleotide sequence: TGTGCCAGCAGTTCCGTTCAAGGGAGGTTGGGCAATGAGCAGTTCTTC.

CDR3 in amino acids: CASSEILPGLAATGELFF. Here the CDR3 DNA reads TGCGCCAGCAGTGAAATATTACCGGGACTAGCGGCGACCGGGGAGCTGTTTTTT. This chain connects TRBV10-2 to TRBJ2-2; 11 nucleotides align to TRBD2. This CDR3 contains 18 residues. From germline, CDR1 is WSHSY and CDR2 SAAADI. V lost 3 bases, J lost 5 bases, and 11 bases stayed unmatched.

The chain uses TRBV21-1 and TRBJ1-5; no check of the table's D call, TRBD1, against the DNA was made. TRBV21-1 is termed a pseudogene. The CDR3 runs 16 residues. CDR3 in amino acids: CASKTTGDCQNQPQHF. The CDR3 DNA reads TGTGCCAGCAAGACAACAGGGGACTGCCAGAATCAGCCCCAGCATTTT.

The chain has TRBV7-9 and TRBJ2-3; TRBD1 matches at 7 bases. The length of the CDR3 is 15 residues. Germline V lookup: CDR1 SEHNR, CDR2 FQNEAQ (reference sequence). J was trimmed by 2 bases and V by 5 bases; bases with no gene match: 7. Here the CDR3 reads CASSGDRAPTDTQYF. CDR3 nucleotide sequence: TGTGCCAGCAGCGGCGACAGGGCCCCCACAGATACGCAGTATTTT.

This chain links TRBV19 with TRBJ2-1; TRBD1 might be the D (5 bases). V was trimmed by 3 bases and J by 4 bases, leaving 16 bases between them. Germline V gene sequence: CDR1 LNHDA, CDR2 SQIVND (reference sequence). The CDR3 has 16 residues. The CDR3 region has the DNA TGTGCCAGTAGTATCTCTAGGGGTCAGGTGTACAATGAGCAGTTCTTC. This gives the protein CASSISRGQVYNEQFF.

V gene TRBV5-5 combines with J gene TRBJ1-2, with TRBD1 as a possible D gene (5 bases). This CDR3 has 14 amino acids. Germline V lookup: CDR1 SGHKS, CDR2 YYEKEE (reference sequence). Trimming took off 0 bases at V and 4 bases at J, with 10 bases between the two ends. The CDR3 here is CASSLGGKSYGYTF. The CDR3 DNA follows: TGTGCCAGCAGCTTGGGGGGGAAGAGCTATGGCTACACCTTC.

The rearrangement links TRBV4-2 to TRBJ1-5, with D perhaps TRBD1 (5 bases). The CDR3 runs 16 residues. Germline CDR1 LGHNA, CDR2 YNFKEQ. Trimming took 0 bases from V and 3 from J, leaving 12 bases between them. CDR3 sequence (DNA): TGTGCCAGCAGCCAAGAGGCCAGGGACCTCAATCAGCCCCAGCATTTT. Its translation: CASSQEARDLNQPQHF.

The chain couples TRBV7-9 to TRBJ2-7; TRBD1 matches at 11 bases. The V segment lost 1 base and the J segment 4 bases; nucleotides outside the gene matches: 6. Germline CDR1 and CDR2: SEHNR and FQNEAQ (reference sequence). This CDR3 spans 16 amino acids. The CDR3 is CASSLGDRGVLYEQYF. The CDR3 DNA sequence: TGTGCCAGCAGCTTAGGGGACAGGGGGGTCCTATACGAGCAGTACTTC.

The V call is TRBV19, the J call TRBJ2-7, with TRBD1 identical over 10 bases. CDR1 is LNHDA and CDR2 is SQIVND in the germline V gene (reference sequence). CDR3 size: 15 residues. The V gene end was trimmed by 6 bases and the J gene end by 4 bases; junction bases not matched to a gene: 9. The CDR3 sequence is CASRPSGTGAYEQYF. The CDR3 DNA is TGTGCCAGTAGGCCCTCCGGGACAGGGGCTTACGAGCAGTACTTC.

V usage is TRBV7-9 and J usage is TRBJ2-3; D is perhaps TRBD1 (5 bases). This CDR3 is 14 amino acids long. Per germline, CDR1 SEHNR and CDR2 FQNEAQ (reference sequence). Trimming cost V 5 bases and J 6 bases, with 15 bases left between them. The CDR3 nucleotides are TGTGCCAGCAGCCCCCAGGGATCCCTGGATACGCAGTATTTT. Protein product: CASSPQGSLDTQYF.

The genes are TRBV6-1 and TRBJ1-2, with D unresolved. Germline-derived CDR1 and CDR2 are MNHNS and SASEGT. The CDR3 is 14 residues long. V shed 4 bases and J shed 2 bases, with 11 bases lying between them. The chain's CDR3 is CASSGRASNYGYTF. Written as DNA, the CDR3 is TGTGCCAGCAGTGGTCGGGCGTCAAACTATGGCTACACCTTC.

This clone was counted once. This sequence joins TRBV2 and TRBJ1-3; no definite D call. This CDR3 is built from 15 residues. The V gene lost 2 bases and the J gene lost 0 bases, with 8 bases spanning the gap. Germline CDR1 SNHLY, CDR2 FYNNEI. In nucleotides, the CDR3 is TGTGCCAGCAGTGAACTCGGCAACTCTGGAAACACCATATATTTT. This codes for CASSELGNSGNTIYF.

The chain has TRBV2 and TRBJ1-2, with TRBD1 identical over 10 bases. The ends lost 6 bases at V and 5 bases at J; junction bases unmatched: 6. This CDR3 has 14 residues. The germline CDR1 and CDR2 sequences are SNHLY and FYNNEI. CDR3 amino acids: CASSSTGGGYGYTF. The DNA of the CDR3 is TGTGCCAGCAGCTCGACAGGGGGCGGTTATGGCTACACCTTC.

The V gene is TRBV9, the J gene TRBJ2-7; D not certain. CDR1 and CDR2 from the germline V gene are SGDLS and YYNGEE. Deletions cut 0 bases from V and 2 bases from J, with 9 bases between. There are 14 residues in the CDR3. The CDR3 DNA reads as TGTGCCAGCAGCGTAGGGGTGAGGACCTACGAGCAGTACTTC. Residues: CASSVGVRTYEQYF.

This chain joins TRBV14 and TRBJ1-2; D might be TRBD1 (6 bases). Looked up from germline, CDR1 is SGHDN and CDR2 is FVKESK. CDR3 length equals 15 residues. V was cut by 4 bases and J by 2 bases, with 14 bases left in between. The CDR3 spells CASSPHIGGNYGYTF. CDR3 DNA: TGTGCCAGCAGCCCCCATATAGGGGGGAACTATGGCTACACCTTC.

This clone is a singleton in its sample. In nucleotides, the CDR3 is TGTGCCAGCAGTTACGGTGCGGGGGTCTACGAGCAGTACTTC. Its protein product is CASSYGAGVYEQYF. The chain uses TRBV6-5 and TRBJ2-7; 7 bases are shared with TRBD2. Germline lookup yields CDR1 MNHEY and CDR2 SVGAGI. Losses at the gene ends were 2 bases for V and 3 bases for J; bases not matched to a gene: 4. This CDR3 region has 14 residues.

The genes are TRBV7-2 and TRBJ1-2; 10 bases map to TRBD1. The CDR3 loop spans 14 amino acids. Germline CDR1 reads SGHTA; CDR2 reads FQGNSA. V trimming: 3 bases; J trimming: 6 bases; junction bases outside the gene matches: 4. The CDR3 DNA follows: TGTGCCAGCAGCTTTGCGACAGGGGGCAATGGCTACACCTTC. Protein sequence: CASSFATGGNGYTF.